This passage covers 14 T cell receptor beta chains from one sample sequenced in a study of shared clonotypes between healthy human individuals. Repertoires were generated with immunoSEQ multiplex PCR, while TCRdb's copy carries only in-frame clones and drops some. In the table there are under 2.5 million clones, roughly 92% of which are singletons. Sequenced material: naive CD4+ T cells from PBMCs. The subset was: CD45RA+ positively selected. The receptors shown here come from a man between 18 and 35 years old in good health. Some clones in this sample may be carry-over from other donors' samples.

The gene calls are TRBV10-3 and TRBJ2-7; no reliable D call. CDR1 and CDR2 from the germline V gene are ENHRY and SYGVKD. Trimming shortened V by 5 bases and J by 6 bases, and 8 bases separated the two germline ends. The CDR3 spans 11 residues. CDR3 DNA sequence: TGTGCCATCAGTACCGGACCCGAGCAGTACTTC. Its protein is CAISTGPEQYF.

This sequence joins TRBV29-1 and TRBJ2-5; tentatively, D is TRBD2 (6 bases). This CDR3 contains 15 residues. Germline CDR1 is SQVTM and CDR2 is ANQGSEA. V was shortened by 7 bases and J by 5 bases, with 23 bases between the two germline ends. For the CDR3, the DNA is TGCAGCGGAGGAATGTTGAAGGAGGGTGGGGAGACCCAGTACTTC. It codes for CSGGMLKEGGETQYF.

The rearrangement links TRBV5-6 to TRBJ2-3; D may correspond to TRBD1 or TRBD2 (5 bases each). Germline V CDR1 and CDR2: SGHDT, YYEEEE. Trimming shortened V by 5 bases and J by 1 base, and 8 bases separated the two germline ends. The CDR3 consists of 13 residues. The CDR3 here is CASRLGGTDTQYF. CDR3 in DNA: TGTGCCAGCAGACTGGGGGGCACAGATACGCAGTATTTT.

The chain is built from TRBV19 and TRBJ1-1, with no clear D. The CDR3 extends over 16 amino acids. Trimming removed 0 bases at V and 2 bases at J, with 13 bases between. Germline lookup yields CDR1 LNHDA and CDR2 SQIVND (reference sequence). The CDR3: CASSIDLRRKNTEAFF. CDR3 coding DNA: TGTGCCAGTAGTATAGATTTAAGAAGGAAAAACACTGAAGCTTTCTTT.

CDR3 amino acids: CASSKTSGRGETQYF. The CDR3 DNA reads TGTGCCAGCAGTAAGACTAGCGGGAGGGGAGAGACCCAGTACTTC. This chain uses TRBV2 with TRBJ2-5; 14 bases are a match to TRBD2. V lost 5 bases and J lost 4; bases outside the gene matches: 3. This CDR3 spans 15 amino acids. Germline loops: CDR1 SNHLY, CDR2 FYNNEI.

The chain recombines TRBV5-4 with TRBJ2-5, with 12 bases that match TRBD1. Per the germline V gene, CDR1 is SGHNT and CDR2 is YYREEE (reference sequence). The trim removed 4 bases at V and 4 bases at J, leaving 5 bases unmatched. CDR3 length equals 15 residues. CDR3 region: CASSAGQGAGETQYF. Here the CDR3 DNA reads TGTGCCAGCAGCGCGGGACAGGGGGCAGGAGAGACCCAGTACTTC.

The genes are TRBV2 and TRBJ1-5; D not certain. This CDR3 spans 15 amino acids. CDR1 is SNHLY and CDR2 is FYNNEI in the germline V gene. V was cut by 6 bases and J by 1 base, with 13 bases left in between. The CDR3 coding sequence is TGTGCCAGCAGCCCGGGCCTGGGGAGCAATCAGCCCCAGCATTTT. This sequence encodes CASSPGLGSNQPQHF.

Comment on this clone: Additional DNA sequences in this sample encode the identical CDR3. The V call is TRBV6-5, the J call TRBJ1-5; 8 bases fit TRBD1. This CDR3 region has 14 residues. CDR1 MNHEY and CDR2 SVGAGI come from the germline V gene. The V gene end was trimmed by 4 bases and the J gene end by 1 base; junction bases not matched to a gene: 0. This chain's CDR3 is CASSWDRSNQPQHF. CDR3 bases: TGTGCCAGCAGTTGGGACAGGAGCAATCAGCCCCAGCATTTT.

The V call is TRBV28, the J call TRBJ1-2; unclear D gene. The length of the CDR3 is 14 residues. Deletions cut 10 bases from V and 2 bases from J, with 17 bases between. Germline lookup yields CDR1 MDHEN and CDR2 SYDVKM. The CDR3 here is CATTVYGQNYGYTF. CDR3 DNA: TGTGCCACCACAGTTTATGGGCAGAACTATGGCTACACCTTC.

This clone was picked up a small number of times. J is TRBJ1-1 and V is TRBV5-6; possibly TRBD1 for D (5 bases). Germline V gene lookup returns CDR1 SGHDT and CDR2 YYEEEE. The CDR3 has 14 residues. V was clipped by 1 base and J by 4 bases, with 11 bases between them. The CDR3 is CASSLSPGRTEAFF. The DNA of the CDR3 is TGTGCCAGCAGCTTGTCCCCAGGGCGCACTGAAGCTTTCTTT.

In DNA, the CDR3 is TGTGCCACCAGCGGGGGAGGGTACCAAGAGACCCAGTACTTC. Its translation is CATSGGGYQETQYF. The rearrangement uses TRBV15 and TRBJ2-5, with 7 bases that match TRBD2. The CDR3 is 14 residues long. With 5 bases clipped from V and 0 bases from J, the junction kept 3 bases outside the gene matches. CDR1 is LNHNV, CDR2 YYDKDF, per germline (reference sequence).

The V and J genes are TRBV27 and TRBJ2-7; 7 positions agree with TRBD1. This CDR3 has 19 amino acids. V shed 4 bases, J shed 0 bases, and the junction held 18 bases outside the gene matches. In germline, CDR1 is MNHEY, CDR2 SMNVEV (reference sequence). DNA of the CDR3: TGTGCCAGCAGTTCAGCACCCACGTACTCGGACAGGAACTCCTACGAGCAGTACTTC. This translates into CASSSAPTYSDRNSYEQYF.

The CDR3 sequence: CASTLRLGTSGYEQYF. The DNA for the CDR3 is TGTGCCAGCACCCTTAGGTTGGGGACTAGCGGCTACGAGCAGTACTTC. The chain is built from TRBV5-4 and TRBJ2-7; 11 bases match TRBD2. The CDR3 covers 16 residues. The germline V gene encodes CDR1 SGHNT and CDR2 YYREEE (reference sequence). After removal of 6 bases from V and 3 bases from J, the junction contained 11 bases not matched to a gene.

The chain combines TRBV7-3 with TRBJ2-7; D is perhaps TRBD2 (6 bases). In germline, CDR1 is SGHTA, CDR2 FQGTGA. The CDR3 runs 15 residues. Trimming removed 5 bases from V and 3 bases from J, with 17 bases in between. The CDR3 DNA follows: TGTGCCAGCAGCCCTGGAGCGGGCGGGCACTACGAGCAGTACTTC. Amino acids: CASSPGAGGHYEQYF.